Below are 14 T cell receptor beta chains sequenced from a single sample in a study of blood T cell repertoires in COVID-19. Assay: immunoSEQ multiplex PCR; the TCRdb copy retains only in-frame clones and omits some. The sample includes 180,000 or so clones, roughly nine tenths of them seen just once. Sequencing was done on a sample of peripheral blood. These receptors were collected from a woman aged 80 or over in a cohort sampled during active or convalescent COVID-19.

V usage is TRBV28 and J usage is TRBJ2-6; 8 bases line up with TRBD1. This CDR3 contains 17 residues. The germline gives CDR1 MDHEN, CDR2 SYDVKM. V lost 5 bases, J lost 3 bases, and 9 bases stayed unmatched. Written as DNA, the CDR3 is TGTGCCAGCAGTCTTAGGACAGGGTGGGTTGGGGCCAACGTCCTGACTTTC. Translation gives CASSLRTGWVGANVLTF.

The V gene is TRBV15, the J gene TRBJ2-3; 10 nucleotides align to TRBD2. In germline, CDR1 is LNHNV, CDR2 YYDKDF (reference sequence). The CDR3 extends over 15 amino acids. The J segment lost 2 bases and the V segment lost 4 bases, leaving 3 bases of the junction unmatched. The DNA for the CDR3 is TGTGCCACCAGCAAAGGACTAGCGGACACAGATACGCAGTATTTT. Amino acids: CATSKGLADTDTQYF.

The rearrangement uses TRBV11-3 and TRBJ1-5; D gene uncertain. CDR1 SGHNT and CDR2 YENEEA come from the germline V gene. The CDR3 covers 13 residues. V was clipped by 4 bases and J by 4 bases, with 8 bases between them. The CDR3 is CASSSGLNQPQHF. The CDR3 DNA is TGTGCCAGCAGCTCGGGGTTAAATCAGCCCCAGCATTTT.

The genes are TRBV4-2 and TRBJ1-2; 10 nucleotides agree with TRBD1. CDR3 length: 17 amino acids. The germline gives CDR1 LGHNA, CDR2 YNFKEQ. V dropped 0 bases and J dropped 4; count of bases not matched to a gene: 8. In DNA, the CDR3 is TGTGCCAGCAGCCAAGAAGGGGGACAGGGGATGACCTATGGCTACACCTTC. Protein: CASSQEGGQGMTYGYTF.

The J gene is TRBJ2-7, the V gene TRBV5-5, with TRBD2 as a possible D gene (5 bases). Germline V gives CDR1 SGHKS, CDR2 YYEKEE (reference sequence). V dropped 1 base and J dropped 6 bases, with 11 bases sitting between them. The CDR3 has 13 amino acids. CDR3 sequence: CASSLLRAGEQYV. The DNA of the CDR3 is TGTGCCAGCAGCTTGTTGAGGGCTGGCGAGCAGTACGTC.

The J gene is TRBJ1-1, the V gene TRBV13; 7 bases match TRBD1. CDR1 PRHDT and CDR2 FYEKMQ come from the germline V gene (reference sequence). This CDR3 is built from 13 residues. J was trimmed by 6 bases and V by 6 bases; bases with no gene match: 7. The CDR3 bases are TGTGCCAGCAGACTACAGGGGTTCCCTGAAGCTTTCTTT. Encoded protein: CASRLQGFPEAFF.

The chain couples TRBV28 to TRBJ1-5, with a weak D call TRBD1 (5 bases). The CDR3 spans 16 residues. The germline CDR1 and CDR2 sequences are MDHEN and SYDVKM. The V gene lost 5 bases and the J gene lost 0 bases, with 14 bases spanning the gap. CDR3 region: CASSTDSSFSNQPQHF. CDR3 in DNA: TGTGCCAGCAGTACCGACAGCTCATTTAGCAATCAGCCCCAGCATTTT.

The V call is TRBV4-3, the J call TRBJ1-6; D call uncertain. CDR3 length equals 14 residues. In germline, CDR1 is LGHNA, CDR2 YSLEER. V shed 4 bases and J shed 7 bases, with 11 bases lying between them. CDR3 sequence: CASSREGENSPLHF. The CDR3 bases are TGCGCCAGCAGCCGGGAGGGAGAGAATTCACCCCTCCACTTT.

This clone turned up a few times. The chain employs TRBV4-1 and TRBJ1-4, with TRBD1 matching 8 bases. Trimming removed 3 bases from V and 3 bases from J; junction bases left unmatched: 9. Germline assignment: CDR1 MGHRA and CDR2 YSYEKL. The CDR3 covers 17 residues. For the CDR3, the DNA is TGCGCCAGCAGCCACCCGCTCAGGGGGCGAGCTAATGAAAAACTGTTTTTT. Encoded protein: CASSHPLRGRANEKLFF.

The genes are TRBV12-5 and TRBJ2-6; possibly TRBD2 for D (5 bases). This CDR3 region has 15 residues. Germline V gene data show CDR1 as LGHNT and CDR2 as FRNRAP. V was clipped by 6 bases and J by 2 bases, with 11 bases between them. The CDR3 nucleotides are TGTGCTAGTGGCTATGGACTTGCTGGGGCCAACGTCCTGACTTTC. Protein: CASGYGLAGANVLTF.

The V gene is TRBV6-2 or TRBV6-3, the J gene TRBJ1-1; possibly TRBD1 for D (5 bases). The V gene's germline CDR1 is MNHEY and CDR2 SVGEGT. The V gene lost 0 bases and the J gene lost 1 base, with 6 bases spanning the gap. The CDR3 is 14 residues long. CDR3 protein: CASSYSGANTEAFF. CDR3 DNA: TGTGCCAGCAGTTACTCTGGGGCGAACACTGAAGCTTTCTTT.

This chain joins TRBV28 and TRBJ1-1; TRBD1 is a possible D gene (6 bases). Germline V gene sequence: CDR1 MDHEN, CDR2 SYDVKM. The CDR3 is 13 residues long. Trimming removed 6 bases from V and 4 bases from J, with 12 bases in between. For the CDR3, the DNA is TGTGCCAGCAGCCCAGGGGTCCGCACTGAAGCTTTCTTT. Translation: CASSPGVRTEAFF.

V is TRBV7-8 and J is TRBJ2-5; a possible D gene is TRBD2 (6 bases). Germline V gene data show CDR1 as SGHVS and CDR2 as FQNEAQ. V shed 7 bases and J shed 3 bases, with 18 bases lying between them. The CDR3 extends over 15 amino acids. The CDR3 sequence is CASTPGGAIKETQYF. The CDR3 DNA reads as TGTGCCAGCACCCCCGGCGGGGCGATAAAAGAGACCCAGTACTTC. Based on the CDR3 plus reference TRBV7-8 and TRBJ2-5, the full variable domain is GAGVSQSPRYKVAKRGQDVALRCDPISGHVSLFWYQQALGQGPEFLTYFQNEAQLDKSGLPSDRFFAERPEGSVSTLKIQRTQQEDSAVYLCASTPGGAIKETQYFGPGTRLLVL.

This chain connects TRBV12-3 or TRBV12-4 to TRBJ1-2; no firm D call. Trimming stripped 3 bases from V and 8 bases from J, with 10 bases between. The CDR3 is made up of 12 amino acids. The CDR3 is CASSFTASGYTF. The DNA for the CDR3 is TGTGCCAGCAGTTTTACAGCCTCGGGCTACACCTTC.